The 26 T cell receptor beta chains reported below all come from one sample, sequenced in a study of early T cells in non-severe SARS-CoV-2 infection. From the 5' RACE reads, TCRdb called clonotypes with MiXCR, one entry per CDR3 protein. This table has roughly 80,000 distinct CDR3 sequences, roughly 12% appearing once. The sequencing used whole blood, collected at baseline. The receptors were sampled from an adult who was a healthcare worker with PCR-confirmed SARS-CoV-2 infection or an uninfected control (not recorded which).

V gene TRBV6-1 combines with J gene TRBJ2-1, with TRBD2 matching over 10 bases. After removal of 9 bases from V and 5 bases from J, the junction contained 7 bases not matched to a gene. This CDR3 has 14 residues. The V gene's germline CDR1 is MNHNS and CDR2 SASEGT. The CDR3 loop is CARISGGRDNEQFF. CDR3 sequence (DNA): TGTGCCAGAATTAGCGGGGGGCGAGACAATGAGCAGTTCTTC.

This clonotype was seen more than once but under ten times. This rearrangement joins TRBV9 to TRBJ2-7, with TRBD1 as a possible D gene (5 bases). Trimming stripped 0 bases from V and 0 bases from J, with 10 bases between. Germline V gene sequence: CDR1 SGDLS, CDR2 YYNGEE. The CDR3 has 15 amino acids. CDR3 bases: TGTGCCAGCAGCGTAGCTTCAGGGATCTCCTACGAGCAGTACTTC. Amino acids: CASSVASGISYEQYF.

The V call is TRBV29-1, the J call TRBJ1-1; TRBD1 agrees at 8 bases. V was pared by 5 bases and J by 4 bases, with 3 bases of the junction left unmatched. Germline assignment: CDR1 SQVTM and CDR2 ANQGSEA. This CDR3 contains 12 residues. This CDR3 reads CSVRQGRTEAFF. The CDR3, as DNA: TGCAGCGTTAGACAGGGGCGCACTGAAGCTTTCTTT.

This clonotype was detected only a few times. CDR3 DNA: TGCAGTGCTAGGGGACTAGCGTCTCACAATGAGCAGTTCTTC. Translating it yields CSARGLASHNEQFF. The rearrangement uses TRBV20-1 and TRBJ2-1; 10 bases line up with TRBD2. The CDR3 has 14 residues. Germline V CDR1 and CDR2: DFQATT, SNEGSKA (reference sequence). J lost 5 bases, V lost 3 bases, and 4 bases had no gene match.

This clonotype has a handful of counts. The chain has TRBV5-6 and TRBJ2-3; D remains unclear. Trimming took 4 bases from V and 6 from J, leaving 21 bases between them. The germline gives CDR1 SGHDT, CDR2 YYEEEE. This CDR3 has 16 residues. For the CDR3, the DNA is TGTGCCAGCAGCCCAGCGTTGGGTCCGGGCGGCGATACGCAGTATTTT. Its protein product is CASSPALGPGGDTQYF.

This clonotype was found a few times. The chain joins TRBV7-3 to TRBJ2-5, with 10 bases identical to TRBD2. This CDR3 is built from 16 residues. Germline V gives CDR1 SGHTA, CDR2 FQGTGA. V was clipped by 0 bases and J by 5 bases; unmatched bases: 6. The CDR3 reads CASSLTSLAGTETQYF. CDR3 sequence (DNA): TGTGCCAGCAGCTTAACCTCACTAGCGGGGACCGAGACCCAGTACTTC.

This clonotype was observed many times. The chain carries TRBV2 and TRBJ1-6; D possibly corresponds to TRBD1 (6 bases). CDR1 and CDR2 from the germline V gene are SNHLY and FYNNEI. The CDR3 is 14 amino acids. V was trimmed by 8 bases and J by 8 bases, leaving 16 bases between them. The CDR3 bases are TGTGCCAGCGTTTTACAGGGTTGGGATTCACCCCTCCACTTT. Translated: CASVLQGWDSPLHF. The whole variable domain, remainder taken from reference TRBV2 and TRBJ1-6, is EPEVTQTPSHQVTQMGQEVILRCVPISNHLYFYWYRQILGQKVEFLVSFYNNEISEKSEIFDDQFSVERPDGSNFTLKIRSTKLEDSAMYFCASVLQGWDSPLHFGNGTRLTVT.

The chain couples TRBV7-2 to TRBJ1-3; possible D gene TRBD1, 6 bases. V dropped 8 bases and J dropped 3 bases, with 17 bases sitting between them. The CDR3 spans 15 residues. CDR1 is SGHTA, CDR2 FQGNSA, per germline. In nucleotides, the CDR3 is TGTGCCAGCGTGAGGGGGGGCTTGATTGGAAACACCATATATTTT. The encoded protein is CASVRGGLIGNTIYF.

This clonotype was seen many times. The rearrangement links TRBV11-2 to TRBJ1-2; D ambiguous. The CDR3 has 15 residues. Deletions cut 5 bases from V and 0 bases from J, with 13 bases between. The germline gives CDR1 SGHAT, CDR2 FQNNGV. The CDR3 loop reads CASSPERETNYGYTF. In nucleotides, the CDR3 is TGTGCCAGCAGCCCCGAGAGGGAGACTAACTATGGCTACACCTTC.

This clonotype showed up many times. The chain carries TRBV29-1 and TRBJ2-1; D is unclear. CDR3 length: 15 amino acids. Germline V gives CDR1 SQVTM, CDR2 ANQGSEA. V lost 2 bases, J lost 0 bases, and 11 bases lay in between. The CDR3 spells CSVELILSSYNEQFF. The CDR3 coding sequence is TGCAGCGTTGAACTTATACTTAGCTCCTACAATGAGCAGTTCTTC.

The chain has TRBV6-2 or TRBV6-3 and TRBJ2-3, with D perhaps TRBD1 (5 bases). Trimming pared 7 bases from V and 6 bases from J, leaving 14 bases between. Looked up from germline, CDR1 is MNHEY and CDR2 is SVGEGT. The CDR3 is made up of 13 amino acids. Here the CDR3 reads CASTATVLDTQYF. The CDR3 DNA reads TGTGCCAGCACCGCGACAGTGCTCGATACGCAGTATTTT.

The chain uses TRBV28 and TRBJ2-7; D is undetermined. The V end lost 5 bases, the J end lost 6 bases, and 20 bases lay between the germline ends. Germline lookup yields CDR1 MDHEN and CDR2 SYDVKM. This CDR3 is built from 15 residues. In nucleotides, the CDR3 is TGTGCCAGCAGTACCTACGGCCCACCGGCGCCCGAGCAGTACTTC. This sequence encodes CASSTYGPPAPEQYF.

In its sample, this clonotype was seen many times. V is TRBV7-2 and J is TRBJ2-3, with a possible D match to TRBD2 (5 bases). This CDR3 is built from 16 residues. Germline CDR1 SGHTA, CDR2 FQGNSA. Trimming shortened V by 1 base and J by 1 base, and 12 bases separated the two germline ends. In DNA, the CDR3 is TGTGCCAGCAGCTTAGGAGGGATTAGCGGCACAGATACGCAGTATTTT. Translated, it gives CASSLGGISGTDTQYF.

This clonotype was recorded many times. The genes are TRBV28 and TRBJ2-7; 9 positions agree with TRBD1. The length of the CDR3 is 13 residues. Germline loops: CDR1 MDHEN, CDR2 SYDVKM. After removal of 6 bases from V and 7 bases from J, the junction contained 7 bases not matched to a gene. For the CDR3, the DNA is TGTGCCAGCAGCCCATACAGGGGGCAGGAGCAGTACTTC. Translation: CASSPYRGQEQYF.

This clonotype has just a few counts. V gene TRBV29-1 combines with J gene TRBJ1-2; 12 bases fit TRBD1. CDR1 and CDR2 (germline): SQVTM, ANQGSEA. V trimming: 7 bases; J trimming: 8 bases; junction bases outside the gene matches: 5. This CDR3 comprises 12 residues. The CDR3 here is CSGGGQGAGYTF. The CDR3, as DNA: TGCAGCGGAGGGGGACAGGGGGCAGGCTACACCTTC.

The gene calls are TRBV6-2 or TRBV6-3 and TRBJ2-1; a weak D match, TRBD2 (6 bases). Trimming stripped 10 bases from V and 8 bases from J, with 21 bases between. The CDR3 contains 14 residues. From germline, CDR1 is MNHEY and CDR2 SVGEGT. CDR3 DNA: TGTGCCACCGGGGAGGCTCCGGGGGTCGATGAGCAGTTCTTC. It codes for CATGEAPGVDEQFF.

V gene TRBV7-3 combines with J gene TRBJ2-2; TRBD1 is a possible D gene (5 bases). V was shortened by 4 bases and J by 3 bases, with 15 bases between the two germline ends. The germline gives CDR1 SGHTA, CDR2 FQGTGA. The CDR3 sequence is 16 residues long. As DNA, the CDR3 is TGTGCCAGCAGCTCATCAGGGTCCGCGGACACCGGGGAGCTGTTTTTT. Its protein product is CASSSSGSADTGELFF.

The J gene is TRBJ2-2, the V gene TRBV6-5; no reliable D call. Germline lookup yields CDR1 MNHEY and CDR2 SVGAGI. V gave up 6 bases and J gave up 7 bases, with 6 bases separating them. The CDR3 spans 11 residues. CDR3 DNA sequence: TGTGCCAGCAGAAGAAGCGGGGAGCTGTTTTTT. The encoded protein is CASRRSGELFF.

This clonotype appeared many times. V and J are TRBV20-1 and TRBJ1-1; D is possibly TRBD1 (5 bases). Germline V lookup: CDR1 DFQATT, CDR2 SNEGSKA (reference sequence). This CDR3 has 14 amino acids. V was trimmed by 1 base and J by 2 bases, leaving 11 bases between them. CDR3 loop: CSARGRDFNTEAFF. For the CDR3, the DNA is TGCAGTGCTAGAGGAAGGGACTTCAACACTGAAGCTTTCTTT.

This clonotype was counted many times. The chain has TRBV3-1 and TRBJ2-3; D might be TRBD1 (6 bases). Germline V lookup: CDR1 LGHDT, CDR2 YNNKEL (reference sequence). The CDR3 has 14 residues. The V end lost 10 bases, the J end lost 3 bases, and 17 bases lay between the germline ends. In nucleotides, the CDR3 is TGTGCCACCACCATAGGGGGTTATACAGATACGCAGTATTTT. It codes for CATTIGGYTDTQYF.

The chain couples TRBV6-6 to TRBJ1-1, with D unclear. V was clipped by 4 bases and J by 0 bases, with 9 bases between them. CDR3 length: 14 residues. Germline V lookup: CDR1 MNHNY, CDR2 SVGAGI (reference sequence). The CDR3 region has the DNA TGTGCCAGCAGTTTGGCCACAATGAACACTGAAGCTTTCTTT. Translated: CASSLATMNTEAFF.

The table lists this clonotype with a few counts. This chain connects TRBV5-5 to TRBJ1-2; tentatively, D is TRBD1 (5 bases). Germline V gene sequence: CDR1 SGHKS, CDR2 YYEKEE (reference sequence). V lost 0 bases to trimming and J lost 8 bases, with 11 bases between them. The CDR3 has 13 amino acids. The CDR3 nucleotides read TGTGCCAGCAGCTTGGAGGCAGGGAGAGGCTACACCTTC. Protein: CASSLEAGRGYTF.

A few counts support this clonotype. The CDR3 sequence: CASSFGTTSYEQYF. The CDR3 DNA sequence: TGTGCCAGCTCCTTCGGGACAACCTCGTACGAGCAGTACTTC. The chain uses TRBV18 and TRBJ2-7; D may be TRBD1 (6 bases). V lost 6 bases to trimming and J lost 4 bases, with 16 bases between them. Germline assignment: CDR1 KGHSH and CDR2 LQKENI. The CDR3 is 14 residues long.

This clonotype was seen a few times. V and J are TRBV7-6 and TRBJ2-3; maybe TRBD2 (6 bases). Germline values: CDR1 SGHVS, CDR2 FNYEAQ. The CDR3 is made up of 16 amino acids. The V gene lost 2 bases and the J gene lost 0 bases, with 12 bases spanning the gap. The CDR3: CASSLLGGGSTDTQYF. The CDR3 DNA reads TGTGCCAGCAGCTTATTGGGGGGTGGAAGCACAGATACGCAGTATTTT.

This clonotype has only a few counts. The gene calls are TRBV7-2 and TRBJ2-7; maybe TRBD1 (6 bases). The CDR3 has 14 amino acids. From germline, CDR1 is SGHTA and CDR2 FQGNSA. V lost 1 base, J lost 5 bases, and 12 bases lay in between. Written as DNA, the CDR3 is TGTGCCAGCAGCTTAGTGTACAGGGTAAACGAGCAGTACTTC. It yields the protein CASSLVYRVNEQYF. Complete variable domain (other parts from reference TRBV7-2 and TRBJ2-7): GAGVSQSPSNKVTEKGKDVELRCDPISGHTALYWYRQSLGQGLEFLIYFQGNSAPDKSGLPSDRFSAERTGGSVSTLTIQRTQQEDSAVYLCASSLVYRVNEQYFGPGTRLTVT.

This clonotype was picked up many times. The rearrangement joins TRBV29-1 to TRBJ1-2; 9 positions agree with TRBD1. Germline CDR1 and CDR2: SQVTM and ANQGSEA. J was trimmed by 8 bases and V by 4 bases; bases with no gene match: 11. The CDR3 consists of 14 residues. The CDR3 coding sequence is TGCAGCGTTGGGGGGATCGGGACAGGGCGCGGCTACACCTTC. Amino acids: CSVGGIGTGRGYTF.